Presented here are 25 T cell receptor beta chains from one specimen sequenced in a study of OX40 agonist ivuxolimab in advanced cancers. Clones were sequenced by immunoSEQ multiplex PCR, and TCRdb holds only the in-frame ones, with some missing. This table holds about 73,000 clones, roughly 90% found once. Specimen: CD4+ or CD8+ T cells sorted from blood, collected in a trial of the OX40 agonist ivuxolimab. The origin of the receptors is an adult with an advanced solid tumor such as melanoma, head and neck, liver or kidney cancer.

The J gene is TRBJ1-2, the V gene TRBV6-6; the D is unclear. Germline V gene lookup returns CDR1 MNHNY and CDR2 SVGAGI (reference sequence). This CDR3 has 15 residues. Trimming took off 6 bases at V and 2 bases at J, with 16 bases between the two ends. CDR3 sequence reads: CASRTSQSLNYGYTF. Here the CDR3 DNA reads TGTGCCAGCAGGACCTCCCAGAGTCTCAACTATGGCTACACCTTC.

V is TRBV7-6 and J is TRBJ2-2; D possibly corresponds to TRBD1 (6 bases). The V and J ends lost 6 bases and 2 bases respectively, with 10 bases between them. The CDR3 loop spans 14 amino acids. CDR1 is SGHVS, CDR2 FNYEAQ, per germline. CDR3 loop: CASSYRVNTGELFF. The CDR3 DNA is TGTGCCAGCAGTTACAGGGTTAACACCGGGGAGCTGTTTTTT.

V usage is TRBV7-2 and J usage is TRBJ1-3; D ambiguous. Trimming pared 5 bases from V and 2 bases from J, leaving 16 bases between. Germline V gene sequence: CDR1 SGHTA, CDR2 FQGNSA. This CDR3 comprises 16 residues. CDR3 loop: CASSPFVGWAGNTIYF. CDR3 DNA: TGTGCCAGCAGCCCGTTTGTAGGGTGGGCTGGAAACACCATATATTTT.

The CDR3 DNA sequence: TGTGCCAGCAGCCAAGAAGAGGCCATGGATAATTCACCCCTCCACTTT. It specifies CASSQEEAMDNSPLHF. This chain links TRBV4-2 with TRBJ1-6; D is ambiguous. This CDR3 is built from 16 residues. V lost 0 bases and J 5 bases, leaving 11 bases between the germline ends. CDR1 is LGHNA, CDR2 YNFKEQ, per germline.

This chain joins TRBV29-1 and TRBJ1-2; 9 bases match TRBD1. The J segment lost 4 bases and the V segment lost 6 bases, leaving 6 bases of the junction unmatched. From germline, CDR1 is SQVTM and CDR2 ANQGSEA. The CDR3 extends over 13 amino acids. The CDR3 here is CSVPGTGTYGYTF. CDR3 nucleotide sequence: TGCAGCGTCCCCGGGACAGGGACCTATGGCTACACCTTC.

The chain combines TRBV7-9 with TRBJ2-7; D is unresolved. This CDR3 has 12 amino acids. The germline CDR1 and CDR2 sequences are SEHNR and FQNEAQ (reference sequence). V lost 0 bases and J 5 bases, leaving 5 bases between the germline ends. CDR3 amino acids: CASSLARDEQYF. CDR3 DNA sequence: TGTGCCAGCAGCTTAGCGCGTGACGAGCAGTACTTC.

The chain recombines TRBV4-1 with TRBJ2-5; D is possibly TRBD2 (5 bases). The end of the DNA aligns better with TRBJ2-7, so the J call may be wrong. From germline, CDR1 is MGHRA and CDR2 YSYEKL. The CDR3 length is 12 residues. CDR3 in DNA: TGCGCCAGCAGCCTAATAGGAGGCGAGCAGTACTTC. It encodes CASSLIGGEQYF.

The chain uses TRBV9 and TRBJ2-2; tentative D call: TRBD2 (5 bases). Trimming removed 0 bases at V and 7 bases at J, with 19 bases between. The CDR3 sequence is 17 residues long. Germline CDR1 is SGDLS and CDR2 is YYNGEE. In DNA, the CDR3 is TGTGCCAGCAGCGTAGAGGGCAGCCCGGCACGGGACGGGGAGCTGTTTTTT. Residues: CASSVEGSPARDGELFF.

The chain carries TRBV5-1 and TRBJ2-3, with D possibly TRBD2 on 6 matching bases. The CDR3 totals 14 residues. V shed 1 base and J shed 3 bases, with 9 bases lying between them. The germline CDR1 and CDR2 sequences are SGHRS and YFSETQ. The CDR3 here is CASSLLGGTDTQYF. Written as DNA, the CDR3 is TGCGCCAGCAGCTTGCTTGGGGGGACAGATACGCAGTATTTT.

The chain joins TRBV6-4 to TRBJ2-1, with D possibly being TRBD2 (6 bases). The germline V gene encodes CDR1 MRHNA and CDR2 SNTAGT. V was pared by 4 bases and J by 4 bases, with 11 bases between. The CDR3 loop spans 14 amino acids. The chain's CDR3 is CASSVISGYNEQFF. The CDR3 DNA follows: TGTGCCAGCAGTGTGATTAGCGGATACAATGAGCAGTTCTTC.

V is TRBV13 and J is TRBJ2-7; weak D call: TRBD1 (6 bases). Germline CDR1 is PRHDT and CDR2 is FYEKMQ (reference sequence). Trimming pared 4 bases from V and 4 bases from J, leaving 17 bases between. The CDR3 totals 15 residues. In nucleotides, the CDR3 is TGTGCCAGCAGCTCCGAGGACAGCAACTATTACGAGCAGTACTTC. Its translation: CASSSEDSNYYEQYF.

The chain has TRBV27 and TRBJ2-7, with D possibly TRBD1 on 6 matching bases. V lost 5 bases to trimming and J lost 3 bases, with 14 bases between them. Germline values: CDR1 MNHEY, CDR2 SMNVEV (reference sequence). The CDR3 runs to 14 residues. The CDR3, as DNA: TGTGCCAGCAGTGTAGCCACACAGGGCTACGAGCAGTACTTC. Protein: CASSVATQGYEQYF.

The genes are TRBV4-1 and TRBJ2-7; 7 positions agree with TRBD2. Per germline, CDR1 MGHRA and CDR2 YSYEKL. The trim removed 1 base at V and 2 bases at J, leaving 5 bases unmatched. The CDR3 covers 15 residues. CDR3 DNA: TGCGCCAGCAGCCAAGGCGGGGGTTCGGCCTACGAGCAGTACTTC. It specifies CASSQGGGSAYEQYF.

The V call is TRBV7-2, the J call TRBJ1-5; maybe TRBD1 (5 bases). Germline V gene sequence: CDR1 SGHTA, CDR2 FQGNSA. Between the trimmed V and J ends, which lost 4 bases and 6 bases, there was a span of 19 bases. There are 16 residues in the CDR3. CDR3 bases: TGTGCCAGCAGCTCAAACGAAGGTGGGCAGGGTCAGCCCCAGCATTTT. Translation: CASSSNEGGQGQPQHF.

The gene calls are TRBV7-9 and TRBJ2-7; D remains ambiguous. CDR1 and CDR2 (germline): SEHNR, FQNEAQ (reference sequence). Between the trimmed V and J ends, which lost 5 bases and 6 bases, there was a span of 17 bases. The CDR3 runs 14 residues. CDR3 sequence reads: CASSRGSPPSEQYF. In DNA form, the CDR3 reads TGTGCCAGCAGCCGCGGTTCTCCTCCTTCCGAGCAGTACTTC.

This clone was seen a handful of times. This chain connects TRBV2 to TRBJ2-7; the D is unclear. From germline, CDR1 is SNHLY and CDR2 FYNNEI. The CDR3 loop spans 12 amino acids. V shed 8 bases and J shed 2 bases, with 10 bases lying between them. In nucleotides, the CDR3 is TGTGCCAGCTCCGGCGAAACCTACGAGCAGTACTTC. Amino acids: CASSGETYEQYF.

The chain links TRBV23-1 to TRBJ1-6; 11 bases agree with TRBD1. TRBV23-1 has ORF status, its function being uncertain. The CDR3 totals 14 residues. V shed 11 bases and J 8 bases; nucleotides not matched to a gene: 8. The CDR3 sequence is CAGRTGGGYSPLHF. The CDR3 DNA is TGCGCCGGCCGGACAGGGGGCGGATATTCACCCCTCCACTTT.

The V and J genes are TRBV6-5 and TRBJ1-4, with D unclear. Germline CDR1 reads MNHEY; CDR2 reads SVGAGI. The CDR3 is 15 amino acids. V was trimmed by 4 bases and J by 4 bases, leaving 13 bases between them. The CDR3 sequence: CASSSGVELNEKLFF. In DNA, the CDR3 is TGTGCCAGCAGTTCGGGAGTCGAGCTTAATGAAAAACTGTTTTTT.

The rearrangement joins TRBV4-3 to TRBJ1-1, with D uncertain. Germline V gives CDR1 LGHNA, CDR2 YSLEER. V gave up 1 base and J gave up 11 bases, with 8 bases separating them. The CDR3 spans 11 residues. CDR3 protein: CASSQGATAFF. CDR3 sequence (DNA): TGCGCCAGCAGCCAAGGAGCTACGGCTTTCTTT.

The gene calls are TRBV7-8 and TRBJ2-2; D is ambiguous. The germline V gene has CDR1 SGHVS and CDR2 FQNEAQ. The V gene lost 1 base and the J gene lost 5 bases, with 8 bases spanning the gap. This CDR3 region has 14 residues. CDR3 protein: CASSLVYITGELFF. The CDR3 DNA is TGTGCCAGCAGCTTAGTTTACATTACCGGGGAGCTGTTTTTT. Combining the CDR3 with reference TRBV7-8 and TRBJ2-2 gives the whole variable domain GAGVSQSPRYKVAKRGQDVALRCDPISGHVSLFWYQQALGQGPEFLTYFQNEAQLDKSGLPSDRFFAERPEGSVSTLKIQRTQQEDSAVYLCASSLVYITGELFFGEGSRLTVL.

The chain is built from TRBV6-6 and TRBJ1-5, with 8 positions matching TRBD1. The ends lost 3 bases at V and 7 bases at J; junction bases unmatched: 8. The V gene's germline CDR1 is MNHNY and CDR2 SVGAGI (reference sequence). This CDR3 is built from 15 residues. CDR3 DNA sequence: TGTGCCAGCAGTTATCCAGGGGGCGCAGGACAGCCCCAGCATTTT. This gives the protein CASSYPGGAGQPQHF.

The rearrangement joins TRBV9 to TRBJ2-1, with D uncertain. Between the trimmed V and J ends, which lost 3 bases and 5 bases, there was a span of 3 bases. The CDR3 runs to 11 residues. CDR1 is SGDLS and CDR2 is YYNGEE in the germline V gene. The CDR3 sequence: CASSANNEQFF. As DNA, the CDR3 is TGTGCCAGCAGCGCAAACAATGAGCAGTTCTTC. Supplemented by reference TRBV9 and TRBJ2-1, the full variable domain reads DSGVTQTPKHLITATGQRVTLRCSPRSGDLSVYWYQQSLDQGLQFLIQYYNGEERAKGNILERFSAQQFPDLHSELNLSSLELGDSALYFCASSANNEQFFGPGTRLTVL.

CDR3 sequence reads: CASSRDIDYGYTF. Written as DNA, the CDR3 is TGTGCCAGCTCACGGGACATCGACTATGGCTACACCTTC. This chain connects TRBV18 to TRBJ1-2; perhaps TRBD1 as D (6 bases). Germline V gene sequence: CDR1 KGHSH, CDR2 LQKENI. V lost 4 bases, J lost 3 bases, and 9 bases lay in between. The CDR3 totals 13 residues.

The rearrangement uses TRBV15 and TRBJ2-7; D not resolved. Germline CDR1 is LNHNV and CDR2 is YYDKDF (reference sequence). The CDR3 runs 15 residues. Between the trimmed V and J ends, which lost 0 bases and 0 bases, there was a span of 9 bases. The CDR3: CATSRDQDLSYEQYF. The CDR3 DNA is TGTGCCACCAGCAGAGATCAGGACCTCTCCTACGAGCAGTACTTC.

The chain is built from TRBV7-9 and TRBJ1-2, with a tentative D call TRBD1 (6 bases). V was trimmed by 5 bases and J by 6 bases, leaving 13 bases between them. The CDR3 is made up of 13 amino acids. Germline CDR1 reads SEHNR; CDR2 reads FQNEAQ (reference sequence). As DNA, the CDR3 is TGTGCCAGCAGCCAGGCCCAGGGGAATGGCTACACCTTC. It is translated as CASSQAQGNGYTF.